The 26 T cell receptor beta chains listed next were all sequenced from one sample in a study of T cells in Graves' hyperthyroidism and ophthalmopathy. Amplified TCR beta CDR3 regions came from RNA transcripts. The study used the HTBI primer set for a first-round RT-PCR of the TCR CDR3. TCRdb reanalysed the multiplex PCR reads using MiXCR and keeps one entry per CDR3 protein. This sample has a few hundred thousand distinct CDR3 sequences, with around 25% found just once. The specimen sequenced was blood. The receptors stem from a man aged 50-60 years with Graves' hyperthyroidism.

The V gene is TRBV3-1, the J gene TRBJ1-3, with D unresolved. V lost 0 bases, J lost 4 bases, and 7 bases lay in between. This CDR3 comprises 14 residues. CDR1 and CDR2 from the germline V gene are LGHDT and YNNKEL (reference sequence). The CDR3 DNA is TGTGCCAGCAGCCAAGATGGAGGGGGAAACACCATATATTTT. It specifies CASSQDGGGNTIYF. Full variable domain (outside the CDR3, taken from reference TRBV3-1 and TRBJ1-3): DTAVSQTPKYLVTQMGNDKSIKCEQNLGHDTMYWYKQDSKKFLKIMFSYNNKELIINETVPNRFSPKSPDKAHLNLHINSLELGDSAVYFCASSQDGGGNTIYFGEGSWLTVV.

This clonotype was found a few times. The chain links TRBV12-3 or TRBV12-4 to TRBJ1-5, with D maybe TRBD1 (6 bases). The CDR3 has 15 amino acids. Between the trimmed V and J ends, which lost 4 bases and 7 bases, there was a span of 17 bases. The CDR3 nucleotides are TGTGCCAGCAGTTCCCACCCGCTACAGGGACAGCCCCAGCATTTT. Protein: CASSSHPLQGQPQHF.

The CDR3 sequence is CASGTTGGHEQFF. The DNA of the CDR3 is TGTGCTAGTGGGACGACAGGGGGTCATGAGCAGTTCTTC. The chain carries TRBV12-5 and TRBJ2-1; TRBD1 matches 9 bases. CDR3 length equals 13 residues. V shed 6 bases and J 8 bases; nucleotides not matched to a gene: 5. Germline V gene sequence: CDR1 LGHNT, CDR2 FRNRAP.

Ten or more counts support this clonotype. This chain joins TRBV27 and TRBJ2-6; tentative D call: TRBD2 (5 bases). The V end lost 3 bases, the J end lost 3 bases, and 9 bases lay between the germline ends. This CDR3 is 15 amino acids long. From germline, CDR1 is MNHEY and CDR2 SMNVEV (reference sequence). The CDR3 coding sequence is TGTGCCAGCAGTTTGGCGGGTATTGGGGCCAACGTCCTGACTTTC. Translating gives CASSLAGIGANVLTF.

This chain uses TRBV24-1 with TRBJ2-2, with D uncertain. The germline V and J ends were trimmed by 8 bases and 3 bases, with 9 bases remaining between them. CDR3 length: 13 amino acids. Germline CDR1 reads KGHDR; CDR2 reads SFDVKD. CDR3 region: CATTKPHTGELFF. In DNA form, the CDR3 reads TGTGCCACCACCAAGCCGCACACCGGGGAGCTGTTTTTT.

This clonotype was observed a handful of times. The gene calls are TRBV27 and TRBJ2-1; 12 bases line up with TRBD1. This CDR3 has 16 residues. The V and J ends lost 7 bases and 6 bases, in that order; junction bases with no gene match: 10. Germline assignment: CDR1 MNHEY and CDR2 SMNVEV (reference sequence). CDR3 sequence: CASTSTGTGGLNEQFF. In DNA, the CDR3 is TGTGCCAGCACCAGTACCGGGACAGGGGGCCTCAATGAGCAGTTCTTC.

This clonotype was picked up many times. The chain employs TRBV7-2 and TRBJ1-2, with 10 bases that match TRBD1. V shed 4 bases, J shed 7 bases, and the junction held 6 bases outside the gene matches. The CDR3 consists of 14 residues. The V gene's germline CDR1 is SGHTA and CDR2 FQGNSA. The CDR3 DNA reads TGTGCCAGCAGCTCCGGGACAGGGGACAGTGGCTACACCTTC. Translated: CASSSGTGDSGYTF. The full variable domain, its missing parts supplied by reference TRBV7-2 and TRBJ1-2, is GAGVSQSPSNKVTEKGKDVELRCDPISGHTALYWYRQSLGQGLEFLIYFQGNSAPDKSGLPSDRFSAERTGGSVSTLTIQRTQQEDSAVYLCASSSGTGDSGYTFGSGTRLTVV.

This chain connects TRBV27 to TRBJ2-7; 12 bases match TRBD2. CDR3 length: 15 residues. V shed 5 bases and J 3 bases; nucleotides not matched to a gene: 5. Germline loops: CDR1 MNHEY, CDR2 SMNVEV (reference sequence). The CDR3 region has the DNA TGTGCCAGCAGTCCTCTAGCGGGAGGGGACTACGAGCAGTACTTC. This sequence encodes CASSPLAGGDYEQYF.

This clonotype was detected a few times. The rearrangement links TRBV6-1 to TRBJ2-7; 7 nucleotides align to TRBD2. The CDR3 runs 15 residues. J was trimmed by 1 base and V by 10 bases; bases with no gene match: 13. CDR1 and CDR2 (germline): MNHNS, SASEGT. CDR3 residues: CATDSGTLISYEQYF. DNA of the CDR3: TGTGCCACCGACAGCGGGACTCTAATTTCCTACGAGCAGTACTTC.

This chain joins TRBV24-1 and TRBJ2-7, with 7 positions matching TRBD1. After removal of 1 base from V and 1 base from J, the junction contained 6 bases not matched to a gene. CDR3 length: 16 amino acids. Germline V CDR1 and CDR2: KGHDR, SFDVKD. For the CDR3, the DNA is TGTGCCACCAGTGATTTTTGCCAGGGGGAGTCCTACGAGCAGTACTTC. Amino acid sequence: CATSDFCQGESYEQYF.

This clonotype was seen a handful of times. The CDR3: CASSMVGYSSYEQYF. CDR3 in DNA: TGTGCCAGCAGCATGGTGGGATACAGCTCCTACGAGCAGTACTTC. The chain recombines TRBV6-1 with TRBJ2-7; the D is unclear. CDR1 MNHNS and CDR2 SASEGT come from the germline V gene. The CDR3 is made up of 15 amino acids. Trimming shortened V by 6 bases and J by 0 bases, and 15 bases separated the two germline ends.

The genes are TRBV10-3 and TRBJ2-1, with 8 bases aligning to TRBD1. CDR3 length equals 13 residues. In germline, CDR1 is ENHRY, CDR2 SYGVKD. Trimming took 2 bases from V and 6 from J; bases not matched to a gene: 0. The CDR3 here is CAISETGGNEQFF. The CDR3 DNA sequence: TGTGCCATCAGTGAGACAGGGGGCAATGAGCAGTTCTTC.

This sequence joins TRBV20-1 and TRBJ2-3; no clear D. Germline CDR1 is DFQATT and CDR2 is SNEGSKA (reference sequence). There are 12 residues in the CDR3. CDR3 region: CSGLSKGDTQYF. CDR3 sequence (DNA): TGCAGCGGCCTTTCTAAGGGAGATACGCAGTATTTT.

A few counts support this clonotype. The chain has TRBV20-1 and TRBJ1-6; 7 bases fit TRBD1. Germline loops: CDR1 DFQATT, CDR2 SNEGSKA (reference sequence). The CDR3 sequence is 15 residues long. V shed 1 base and J 7 bases; nucleotides not matched to a gene: 7. CDR3 in DNA: TGCAGTGCTAGAGGATTCGCAGGGGGAAATTCACCCCTCCACTTT. Protein sequence: CSARGFAGGNSPLHF.

As concerns this clonotype: Being one base from a much bigger clone, this may be a read error. The chain couples TRBV3-1 to TRBJ2-1, with D unclear. Trimming pared 4 bases from V and 7 bases from J, leaving 17 bases between. This CDR3 spans 15 amino acids. Germline-derived CDR1 and CDR2 are LGHDT and YNNKEL (reference sequence). The chain's CDR3 is CASSRDTGLGNEQFF. The CDR3 DNA is TGTGCCAGCAGCCGAGATACCGGGCTGGGAAATGAGCAGTTCTTC.

The rearrangement links TRBV6-5 to TRBJ2-1; D is ambiguous. V lost 0 bases and J lost 4, with 10 bases in between. Germline lookup yields CDR1 MNHEY and CDR2 SVGAGI. This CDR3 has 15 amino acids. This CDR3 reads CASSYSRGGYNEQFF. CDR3 in DNA: TGTGCCAGCAGTTACTCGAGAGGCGGTTACAATGAGCAGTTCTTC.

The chain has TRBV6-1 and TRBJ2-2; D possibly matches TRBD1 or TRBD2 (5 bases each). This CDR3 region has 15 residues. Germline CDR1 MNHNS, CDR2 SASEGT. The germline V and J ends were trimmed by 7 bases and 4 bases, with 16 bases remaining between them. CDR3 loop: CASTWGRTSTGELFF. The CDR3 DNA is TGTGCCAGCACTTGGGGACGGACGAGCACCGGGGAGCTGTTTTTT.

This clonotype was seen many times. The chain recombines TRBV6-1 with TRBJ2-3; 7 bases fit TRBD2. The junction had 5 bases not matched to a gene; V was cut back by 0 bases and J by 2 bases. The CDR3 extends over 16 amino acids. Germline values: CDR1 MNHNS, CDR2 SASEGT. In nucleotides, the CDR3 is TGTGCCAGCAGTGAAGCCGCGGGAGCCCTCACAGATACGCAGTATTTT. Residues: CASSEAAGALTDTQYF.

Ten or more counts support this clonotype. J is TRBJ2-5 and V is TRBV6-1; 12 bases are a match to TRBD1. The CDR3 is made up of 14 amino acids. The trim removed 11 bases at V and 5 bases at J, leaving 9 bases unmatched. Looked up from germline, CDR1 is MNHNS and CDR2 is SASEGT. CDR3: CACMRDRGRETQYF. The CDR3 DNA is TGTGCCTGTATGCGGGACAGGGGGCGGGAGACCCAGTACTTC.

This clonotype was counted between two and nine times. The V call is TRBV20-1, the J call TRBJ2-5; a weak D match, TRBD2 (6 bases). The CDR3 has 12 residues. Deletions cut 7 bases from V and 0 bases from J, with 9 bases between. Per the germline V gene, CDR1 is DFQATT and CDR2 is SNEGSKA (reference sequence). This CDR3 is CSGREYQETQYF. In DNA form, the CDR3 reads TGCAGTGGACGGGAGTACCAAGAGACCCAGTACTTC.

V and J are TRBV5-6 and TRBJ2-3; a possible D gene is TRBD1 (5 bases). Per germline, CDR1 SGHDT and CDR2 YYEEEE. There are 15 residues in the CDR3. V lost 5 bases and J 3 bases, leaving 16 bases between the germline ends. This chain's CDR3 is CASREQGSGTDTQYF. CDR3 nucleotide sequence: TGTGCCAGCAGAGAGCAAGGGTCAGGGACAGATACGCAGTATTTT.

The genes are TRBV6-1 and TRBJ1-6; D is unresolved. The CDR3 has 12 amino acids. From germline, CDR1 is MNHNS and CDR2 SASEGT. Trimming pared 3 bases from V and 9 bases from J, leaving 6 bases between. CDR3 in amino acids: CASSDGRSPLHF. CDR3 nucleotide sequence: TGTGCCAGCAGTGACGGGCGTTCACCCCTCCACTTT.

The sample holds one count of this clonotype. The rearrangement uses TRBV5-4 and TRBJ2-5; possibly TRBD1 or TRBD2 for D (5 bases each). Trimming cost V 4 bases and J 7 bases, with 14 bases left between them. The CDR3 spans 13 residues. CDR1 is SGHNT and CDR2 is YYREEE in the germline V gene (reference sequence). CDR3 sequence (DNA): TGTGCCAGCAGCGAGGGACCCCTAGGGACCCAGTACTTC. It yields the protein CASSEGPLGTQYF.

The rearrangement joins TRBV6-9 to TRBJ2-2, with a possible D match to TRBD1 (5 bases). Germline assignment: CDR1 MNHGY and CDR2 SVAAGI. V lost 3 bases and J lost 5, with 13 bases in between. CDR3 length equals 15 residues. CDR3 DNA: TGTGCCAGCAGTTACATGGGGCGCGGTACCGGGGAGCTGTTTTTT. Encoded protein: CASSYMGRGTGELFF.

This clonotype was seen ten or more times. The CDR3 region is CASSLMVSYEQYF. CDR3 coding DNA: TGTGCCAGCAGCTTAATGGTATCCTACGAGCAGTACTTC. The V gene is TRBV7-8, the J gene TRBJ2-7, with D unresolved. Trimming removed 2 bases at V and 1 base at J, with 6 bases between. The CDR3 sequence is 13 residues long. CDR1 and CDR2 (germline): SGHVS, FQNEAQ.

This clonotype was picked up many times. V is TRBV28 and J is TRBJ1-2; D gene ambiguous. Trimming stripped 5 bases from V and 7 bases from J, with 11 bases between. Germline V gene data show CDR1 as MDHEN and CDR2 as SYDVKM. The CDR3 has 12 residues. CDR3 sequence reads: CASSGRFSGYTF. DNA of the CDR3: TGTGCCAGCAGTGGCAGGTTCTCTGGCTACACCTTC.